This T cell receptor (beta chain) was captured in a study of T cells in Graves' hyperthyroidism and ophthalmopathy. General observations from the study: Researchers report that a 13 V-J model separated ophthalmopathy from stable hyperthyroidism. Median prediction lead before ophthalmopathy onset was around seven months with the model.

Amplified TCR beta CDR3 regions came from RNA transcripts. The HTBI set primed first-round TCR CDR3 RT-PCR. TCRdb recomputed calls from the multiplex PCR reads with MiXCR, one row per CDR3 protein. The sample lists approximately 400,000 distinct CDR3 sequences; around a quarter were seen once. Trimming shortened V by 1 base and J by 7 bases, and 14 bases separated the two germline ends. Germline lookup yields CDR1 GTSNPN and CDR2 SVGIG (reference sequence). The CDR3 is 14 amino acids. Of note for this clonotype: Its antigen is unknown.

Graves' hyperthyroidism qualified as stable when ophthalmopathy did not progress within 18 months. A roughly 9.3 ml volume of fresh peripheral blood provided the PBMCs. The chain has TRBV30 and TRBJ1-5, with a weak D call TRBD1 (5 bases). The source material was blood. The origin of this receptor is a man aged 50-60 years with Graves' hyperthyroidism. This chain's CDR3 is CAWSEGSVRQPQHF. The CDR3 coding sequence is TGTGCCTGGAGTGAGGGGTCCGTTAGGCAGCCCCAGCATTTT. The full variable domain, its missing parts supplied by reference TRBV30 and TRBJ1-5, is SQTIHQWPATLVQPVGSPLSLECTVEGTSNPNLYWYRQAAGRGLQLLFYSVGIGQISSEVPQNLSASRPQDRQFILSSKKLLLSDSGFYLCAWSEGSVRQPQHFGDGTRLSIL.